The rows below give T cell receptor beta chains drawn from one sample of a study of PD-1 blockade in classical Hodgkin lymphoma. TCRdb's table, derived via immunoSEQ multiplex PCR, lists solely in-frame clones and lacks some. The sample comprises 100,000 or so clones, around 89% of which are singletons, and 6.6% rests with the top ten. The sample in question was peripheral blood mononuclear cells (PBMCs), obtained before the second cycle of nivolumab. The receptors come from a human donor with classical Hodgkin lymphoma. Each CDR3 is given with its conserved first and last residue. A D gene is named only where the DNA matches it firmly. Expanded clones get a size class; other rows say once, few or many, or leave the size out.

>-|TRBJ1-5|14|TRBV6-1|-
TGTGCCAGCAGTGAAGCGTGGGAACTGGTGCCCCAGCATTTT
CASSEAWELVPQHF
>-|TRBJ1-2|16|TRBV18|-
TGTGCCAGCTCCCCCCAGGACGATGGGGGGACCTATGGCTACACCTTC
CASSPQDDGGTYGYTF
>-|TRBJ2-7|15|TRBV9|TRBD1
TGTGCCAGCAGCTTAGACAGGGGAAGCTCCTACGAGCAGTACTTC
CASSLDRGSSYEQYF
>-|TRBJ2-1|15|TRBV7-9|-
TGTGCCAGCAGCTTTGTCTCGGATCCCCACAATGAGCAGTTCTTC
CASSFVSDPHNEQFF
>-|TRBJ2-7|15|TRBV6-6|TRBD1
TGTGCCAGCAGCCCCCCCGGACAGGGAAGCTACGAGCAGTACTTC
CASSPPGQGSYEQYF
>-|TRBJ2-2|16|TRBV5-1|TRBD2
TGCGCCAGCAGCTCAACTAGCGGGGGAAACACCGGGGAGCTGTTTTTT
CASSSTSGGNTGELFF
>-|TRBJ2-3|16|TRBV11-3|-
TGTGCCAGCAGCTTAGGTCCGGTCGGGGGCACAGATACGCAGTATTTT
CASSLGPVGGTDTQYF
>-|TRBJ1-6|15|TRBV7-6|-
TGTGCCAGCAGCTTAGGCAGGCCAAATAATTCACCCCTCCACTTT
CASSLGRPNNSPLHF
>-|TRBJ2-7|14|TRBV5-1|TRBD1
TGCGCCAGCAGCTTGGAGACAGGGACCTACGAGCAGTACTTC
CASSLETGTYEQYF
>-|TRBJ2-5|15|TRBV7-2|TRBD1
TGTGCCAGCAGCCACCGGGACAGGGGAATAGAGACCCAGTACTTC
CASSHRDRGIETQYF
>-|TRBJ2-2|16|TRBV19|TRBD2
TGTGCCAGTAAGACGAGCGGGGGGCGGAACACCGGGGAGCTGTTTTTT
CASKTSGGRNTGELFF
>-|TRBJ2-3|15|TRBV5-4|-
TGTGCCAGCAGCTTGGGGGCGGGGTTCGCAGATACGCAGTATTTT
CASSLGAGFADTQYF
>-|TRBJ1-6|14|TRBV5-6|TRBD1
TGTGCCAGCAGTAGACAGGGGGTAGGTTCACCCCTCCACTTT
CASSRQGVGSPLHF
>medium-sized|TRBJ1-1|12|TRBV15|TRBD1
TGTGCCACCAGCATAGGACAGGCTGAAGCTTTCTTT
CATSIGQAEAFF
>-|TRBJ2-3|15|TRBV5-1|-
TGCGCCAGCAGCTTGGTGGGGGCTACCACAGATACGCAGTATTTT
CASSLVGATTDTQYF
>few|TRBJ1-2|15|TRBV7-9|TRBD1
TGTGCCAGCAGCTTGGCCATGACAGGGCTCTATGGCTACACCTTC
CASSLAMTGLYGYTF
>-|TRBJ1-1|13|TRBV27|-
TGTGCCAGCAGTTTAGCACTGTACACTGAAGCTTTCTTT
CASSLALYTEAFF
>-|TRBJ1-1|17|TRBV25-1|TRBD1
TGTGCCAGCAGTGAATTCATGACGAGGGGGCTGAACACTGAAGCTTTCTTT
CASSEFMTRGLNTEAFF
>-|TRBJ1-1|13|TRBV19|TRBD1
TGTGCCAGTAGTGACACAGGGGACACTGAAGCTTTCTTT
CASSDTGDTEAFF
>few|TRBJ1-2|13|TRBV15|-
TGTGCCACCAATCGGGGTGATAACTATGGCTACACCTTC
CATNRGDNYGYTF
>once|TRBJ2-5|16|TRBV7-9|-
TGTGCCAGCAGCTTAATCTCAGGGGACTACCAAGAGACCCAGTACTTC
CASSLISGDYQETQYF
>-|TRBJ2-2|14|TRBV5-1|-
TGCGCCAGCAGCCAACGGACCGAGGCCGGGGAGCTGTTTTTT
CASSQRTEAGELFF
>-|TRBJ2-3|13|TRBV6-1|-
TGTGCCAGCAGTGATTTTCTCACAGATACGCAGTATTTT
CASSDFLTDTQYF
>-|TRBJ1-2|14|TRBV15|-
TGTGCCACCAGCAGATCCTGGACAGCAGAAGGCTACACCTTC
CATSRSWTAEGYTF
>-|TRBJ1-6|13|TRBV6-5|TRBD1
TGTGCCATCAGGGACAGCCATAATTCACCCCTCCACTTT
CAIRDSHNSPLHF
>-|TRBJ2-7|15|TRBV4-2|-
TGTGCCAGCAGCCAAGATGGGGGGGCTCCCTACGAGCAGTACTTC
CASSQDGGAPYEQYF
>few|TRBJ1-6|12|TRBV4-1|-
TGCGCCAGCAGCCTGAGCAATTCACCCCTCCACTTT
CASSLSNSPLHF
>-|TRBJ2-3|14|TRBV6-6|-
TGTGCCAGCAGTTACTCTATAGGGACAGATACGCAGTATTTT
CASSYSIGTDTQYF
>-|TRBJ2-3|14|TRBV19|TRBD1
TGTGCCAGTAGGGAGCAGGGGGCGACAGATACGCAGTATTTT
CASREQGATDTQYF
>-|TRBJ1-1|13|TRBV27|-
TGTGCCAGCAGTTTATTTGGGAACACTGAAGCTTTCTTT
CASSLFGNTEAFF
>-|TRBJ2-1|14|TRBV9|TRBD2
TGTGCCAGCAACAGACTAGCGGGGGGCAATGAGCAGTTCTTC
CASNRLAGGNEQFF
>-|TRBJ2-7|14|TRBV10-3|TRBD1
TGTGCCATCAGCTCTGACAGGGGTGCCTACGAGCAGTACTTC
CAISSDRGAYEQYF
>-|TRBJ1-6|15|TRBV5-1|TRBD1
TGCGCCAGCAGCTTGGGGACAGGGATTAATTCACCCCTCCACTTT
CASSLGTGINSPLHF
>once|TRBJ1-2|15|TRBV16|-
TGTGCCAGCAGCCAATCCCCCAGGGGACTCGGTGGCTACACCTTC
CASSQSPRGLGGYTF
>once|TRBJ2-2|12|TRBV7-6|-
TGTGCCAGCAGCCCGACGGCCGGGGAGCTGTTTTTT
CASSPTAGELFF